These 8 T cell receptor beta chains came from one sample sequenced in a study of T cells in Graves' hyperthyroidism and ophthalmopathy. The investigators amplified TCR beta CDR3 regions from RNA transcripts. TCR CDR3 regions were first amplified by RT-PCR with HTBI primers. One entry per CDR3 protein results from TCRdb running MiXCR on the multiplex PCR reads. The top ten clones hold about 26% of a sample with 300,000 to 350,000 distinct CDR3 sequences, about 14% of them seen once. Input material: blood. All receptors come from a woman in her 30s with Graves' hyperthyroidism.

V is TRBV29-1 and J is TRBJ2-7, with a possible D match to TRBD1 (5 bases). The CDR3 has 13 amino acids. Germline CDR1 reads SQVTM; CDR2 reads ANQGSEA. Between the trimmed V and J ends, which lost 6 bases and 3 bases, there was a span of 15 bases. CDR3: CSVGWADSYEQYF. The CDR3 nucleotides are TGCAGCGTGGGCTGGGCCGACAGCTACGAGCAGTACTTC.

This clonotype has just a few counts. The rearrangement uses TRBV12-3 or TRBV12-4 and TRBJ2-2, with D possibly being TRBD2 (5 bases). Trimming removed 10 bases at V and 5 bases at J, with 11 bases between. This CDR3 comprises 12 residues. In DNA, the CDR3 is TGTGCCACCTCAACGGGGACCGGGGAGCTGTTTTTT. Translation: CATSTGTGELFF.

The genes are TRBV3-1 and TRBJ2-1, with 8 nucleotides matching TRBD2. Per the germline V gene, CDR1 is LGHDT and CDR2 is YNNKEL (reference sequence). With 1 base clipped from V and 5 bases from J, the junction kept 10 bases outside the gene matches. CDR3 length: 17 residues. CDR3 protein: CASSQALPGTRHNEQFF. The CDR3 DNA follows: TGTGCCAGCAGCCAAGCCCTACCCGGGACTAGACACAATGAGCAGTTCTTC.

Regarding this clonotype: A much more abundant neighbour one base away suggests this may be a read error. The chain is built from TRBV28 and TRBJ1-1; possible D gene TRBD1, 5 bases. The CDR3 sequence is 18 residues long. The V gene's germline CDR1 is MDHEN and CDR2 SYDVKM. V was trimmed by 4 bases and J by 3 bases, leaving 24 bases between them. CDR3 sequence: CASSYYRDLFKADTEAFF. The CDR3 DNA reads as TGTGCCAGCAGTTACTACCGGGACCTCTTCAAAGCGGACACTGAAGCTTTCTTT.

This clonotype has just a few counts. V gene TRBV5-1 combines with J gene TRBJ2-1; TRBD2 agrees at 10 bases. Germline CDR1 and CDR2: SGHRS and YFSETQ. The CDR3 sequence is 15 residues long. Unmatched junction bases numbered 11, after V lost 5 bases and J lost 9 bases. The chain's CDR3 is CASRMGGTSVGEQFF. CDR3 in DNA: TGCGCCAGCAGAATGGGCGGGACTAGCGTCGGTGAGCAGTTCTTC.

There are a few counts of this clonotype. The rearrangement uses TRBV6-1 and TRBJ1-5, with D perhaps matching TRBD1 (5 bases). This CDR3 comprises 16 residues. Deletions cut 5 bases from V and 0 bases from J, with 14 bases between. Germline-derived CDR1 and CDR2 are MNHNS and SASEGT. The CDR3 sequence: CASSPGGWYSNQPQHF. The CDR3 nucleotides read TGTGCCAGCAGTCCCGGGGGTTGGTATAGCAATCAGCCCCAGCATTTT.

Notes on this clonotype: This could be a read error, since a much larger clone is one nucleotide away. This sequence joins TRBV6-1 and TRBJ2-7; 7 positions agree with TRBD1. Gene TRBJ2-1 matches the end of the DNA better, so the J call may be wrong. Germline V gene lookup returns CDR1 MNHNS and CDR2 SASEGT. The CDR3 runs to 13 residues. CDR3 in DNA: TGTGCCGCTCCCAGGGGGATACTAGACGAGCAGTTCTTC. Translation gives CAAPRGILDEQFF.

This clonotype has a handful of counts. The chain has TRBV5-6 and TRBJ2-7; D possibly corresponds to TRBD1 (6 bases). Germline V gives CDR1 SGHDT, CDR2 YYEEEE. There are 15 residues in the CDR3. V was clipped by 2 bases and J by 4 bases, with 16 bases between them. CDR3 in DNA: TGTGCCAGCAGCTTCGGTAGTTACAGGGTGTACGAGCAGTACTTC. It specifies CASSFGSYRVYEQYF.